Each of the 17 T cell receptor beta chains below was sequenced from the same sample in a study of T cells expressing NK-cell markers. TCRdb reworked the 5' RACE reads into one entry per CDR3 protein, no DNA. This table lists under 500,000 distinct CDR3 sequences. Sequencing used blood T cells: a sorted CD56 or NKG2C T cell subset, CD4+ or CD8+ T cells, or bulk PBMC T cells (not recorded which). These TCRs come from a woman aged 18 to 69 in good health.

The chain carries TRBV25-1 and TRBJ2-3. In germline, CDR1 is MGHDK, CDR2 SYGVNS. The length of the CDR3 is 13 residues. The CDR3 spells CASSEDGISRVYF. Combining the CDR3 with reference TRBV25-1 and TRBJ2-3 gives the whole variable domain EADIYQTPRYLVIGTGKKITLECSQTMGHDKMYWYQQDPGMELHLIHYSYGVNSTEKGDLSSESTVSRIRTEHFPLTLESARPSHTSQYLCASSEDGISRVYFGPGTRLTVL.

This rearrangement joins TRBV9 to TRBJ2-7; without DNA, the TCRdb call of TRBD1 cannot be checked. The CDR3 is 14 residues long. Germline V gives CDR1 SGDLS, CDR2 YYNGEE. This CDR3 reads CASSTGAREHEQYF.

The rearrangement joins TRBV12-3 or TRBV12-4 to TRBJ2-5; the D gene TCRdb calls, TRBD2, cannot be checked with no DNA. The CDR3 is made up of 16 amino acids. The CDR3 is CASSAHGRLRQETQYF.

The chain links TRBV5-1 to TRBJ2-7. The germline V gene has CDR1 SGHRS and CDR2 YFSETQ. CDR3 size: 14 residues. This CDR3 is CASSLSGFVYEQYF. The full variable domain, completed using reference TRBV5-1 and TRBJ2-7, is KAGVTQTPRYLIKTRGQQVTLSCSPISGHRSVSWYQQTPGQGLQFLFEYFSETQRNKGNFPGRFSGRQFSNSRSEMNVSTLELGDSALYLCASSLSGFVYEQYFGPGTRLTVT.

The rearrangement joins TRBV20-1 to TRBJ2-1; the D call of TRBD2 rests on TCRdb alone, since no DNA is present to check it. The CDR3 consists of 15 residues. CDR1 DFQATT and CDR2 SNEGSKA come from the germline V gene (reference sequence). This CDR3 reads CSAGLAGGAYNEQFF.

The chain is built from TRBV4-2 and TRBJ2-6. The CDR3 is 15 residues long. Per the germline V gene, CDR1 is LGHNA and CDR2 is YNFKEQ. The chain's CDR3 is CASSQERIGANVLTF.

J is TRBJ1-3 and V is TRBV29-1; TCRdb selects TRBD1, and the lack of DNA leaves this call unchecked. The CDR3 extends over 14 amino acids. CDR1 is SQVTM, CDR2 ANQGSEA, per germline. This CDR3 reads CSVNPRGNGNTIYF. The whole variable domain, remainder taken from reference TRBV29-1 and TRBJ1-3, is SAVISQKPSRDICQRGTSLTIQCQVDSQVTMMFWYRQQPGQSLTLIATANQGSEATYESGFVIDKFPISRPNLTFSTLTVSNMSPEDSSIYLCSVNPRGNGNTIYFGEGSWLTVV.

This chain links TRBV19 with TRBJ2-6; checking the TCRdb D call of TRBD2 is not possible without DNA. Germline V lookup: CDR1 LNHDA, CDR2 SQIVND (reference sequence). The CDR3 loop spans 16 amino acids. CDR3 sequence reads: CASSIGRVAGANVLTF.

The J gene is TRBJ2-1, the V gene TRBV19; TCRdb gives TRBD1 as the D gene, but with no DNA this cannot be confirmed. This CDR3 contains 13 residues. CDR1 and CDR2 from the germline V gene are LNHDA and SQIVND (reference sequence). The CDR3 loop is CATRDRGRNEQFF.

The CDR3 region is CSASRDKTRGGYTF. The chain carries TRBV20-1 and TRBJ1-2; without DNA, the TCRdb call of TRBD1 cannot be checked. The CDR3 covers 14 residues. Germline CDR1 and CDR2: DFQATT and SNEGSKA (reference sequence).

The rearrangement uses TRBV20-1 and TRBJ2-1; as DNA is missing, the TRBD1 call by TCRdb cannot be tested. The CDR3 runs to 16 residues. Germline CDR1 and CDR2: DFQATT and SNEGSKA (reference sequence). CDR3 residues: CSARDGMPISYNEQFF.

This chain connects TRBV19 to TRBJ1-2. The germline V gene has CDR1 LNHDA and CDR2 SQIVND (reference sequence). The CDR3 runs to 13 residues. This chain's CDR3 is CASSPRVVAGYTF.

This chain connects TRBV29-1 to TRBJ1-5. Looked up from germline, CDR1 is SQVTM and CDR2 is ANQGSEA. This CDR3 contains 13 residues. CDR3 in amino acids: CSVKENSNQPQHF. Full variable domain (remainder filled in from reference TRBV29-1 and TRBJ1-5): SAVISQKPSRDICQRGTSLTIQCQVDSQVTMMFWYRQQPGQSLTLIATANQGSEATYESGFVIDKFPISRPNLTFSTLTVSNMSPEDSSIYLCSVKENSNQPQHFGDGTRLSIL.

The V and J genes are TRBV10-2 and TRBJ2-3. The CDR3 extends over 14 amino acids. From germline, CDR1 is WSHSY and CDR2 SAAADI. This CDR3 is CASREGLATDTQYF.

The CDR3: CASSPALGLTNTGELFF. V gene TRBV18 combines with J gene TRBJ2-2. The CDR3 length is 17 residues. The germline CDR1 and CDR2 sequences are KGHSH and LQKENI.

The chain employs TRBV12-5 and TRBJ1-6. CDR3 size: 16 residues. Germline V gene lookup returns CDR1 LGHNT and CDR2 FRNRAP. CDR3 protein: CASGPTESSYNSPLHF.

The CDR3 sequence is CASSPAWGEPNEQFF. The rearrangement uses TRBV18 and TRBJ2-1; TCRdb's D call of TRBD1 is untestable without DNA. CDR1 and CDR2 from the germline V gene are KGHSH and LQKENI. CDR3 length equals 15 residues.